Shown below are 15 T cell receptor beta chains from a single sample sequenced in a study of CD8+ T cells in alopecia areata. Reverse transcribed after extraction, RNA yielded cDNA as the sequencing template. TCRdb keeps only in-frame clones here, not all; method: immunoSEQ multiplex PCR. The sample contains under 150,000 clones, 62% of which appear only once. Material: CD8+ T cells sorted from blood. These receptors were taken from a human donor in good health.

J is TRBJ2-7 and V is TRBV4-2; a weak D match, TRBD1 (7 bases). From germline, CDR1 is LGHNA and CDR2 YNFKEQ. The CDR3 runs to 15 residues. V lost 3 bases to trimming and J lost 2 bases, with 14 bases between them. CDR3 nucleotide sequence: TGTGCCAGCAGCCAGGAGGGACAGAGGGCCTACGAGCAGTACTTC. It specifies CASSQEGQRAYEQYF.

The V call is TRBV9, the J call TRBJ2-7; 7 nucleotides match TRBD2. This CDR3 contains 11 residues. V shed 4 bases and J 6 bases; nucleotides not matched to a gene: 1. CDR1 is SGDLS and CDR2 is YYNGEE in the germline V gene. CDR3 nucleotide sequence: TGTGCCAGCAGCCGCGGGAGCGAGCAGTACTTC. This gives the protein CASSRGSEQYF.

The gene calls are TRBV10-3 and TRBJ2-5; 10 nucleotides match TRBD2. CDR3 length: 14 amino acids. The V and J ends lost 2 bases and 5 bases, in that order; junction bases with no gene match: 2. The germline V gene has CDR1 ENHRY and CDR2 SYGVKD. CDR3 residues: CAISEQLAGETQYF. The CDR3 DNA reads as TGTGCCATCAGTGAGCAACTAGCGGGGGAGACCCAGTACTTC.

This clone has only a few counts. The chain uses TRBV9 and TRBJ2-5; D perhaps matches TRBD1 (5 bases). Between the trimmed V and J ends, which lost 0 bases and 3 bases, there was a span of 6 bases. The V gene's germline CDR1 is SGDLS and CDR2 YYNGEE. The CDR3 is made up of 13 amino acids. The CDR3 loop reads CASSVEGEETQYF. CDR3 DNA sequence: TGTGCCAGCAGCGTAGAAGGGGAAGAGACCCAGTACTTC.

This clone was seen only once. V usage is TRBV4-1 and J usage is TRBJ2-3; D is possibly TRBD2 (5 bases). From germline, CDR1 is MGHRA and CDR2 YSYEKL. Trimming took 1 base from V and 2 from J, leaving 13 bases between them. This CDR3 has 16 amino acids. The CDR3 DNA follows: TGCGCCAGCAGCCAAGTCGTGCGAGCGGACACAGATACGCAGTATTTT. It is translated as CASSQVVRADTDTQYF.

V is TRBV15 and J is TRBJ2-3; 11 positions match TRBD2. Per the germline V gene, CDR1 is LNHNV and CDR2 is YYDKDF (reference sequence). The CDR3 is made up of 15 amino acids. J gave up 2 bases and V 7 bases, and 5 bases lay outside the gene matches. This chain's CDR3 is CATTLAGGYTDTQYF. As DNA, the CDR3 is TGTGCCACCACGCTAGCGGGAGGCTACACAGATACGCAGTATTTT.

This clone was counted only a few times. The chain carries TRBV5-1 and TRBJ2-7; weak D call: TRBD2 (7 bases). The CDR3 loop spans 14 amino acids. Trimming pared 6 bases from V and 6 bases from J, leaving 19 bases between. Germline values: CDR1 SGHRS, CDR2 YFSETQ. CDR3 sequence reads: CASTVGGPRGEQYF. CDR3 coding DNA: TGCGCCAGCACCGTCGGGGGGCCCCGAGGCGAGCAGTACTTC.

The chain recombines TRBV29-1 with TRBJ1-2; 7 positions match TRBD1. The CDR3 loop spans 11 amino acids. Germline CDR1 SQVTM, CDR2 ANQGSEA. After removal of 6 bases from V and 13 bases from J, the junction contained 11 bases not matched to a gene. CDR3 amino acids: CSVPGPGGFTF. In nucleotides, the CDR3 is TGCAGCGTGCCGGGACCAGGGGGTTTCACCTTC.

The rearrangement links TRBV4-1 to TRBJ2-1; 10 nucleotides align to TRBD2. The V and J ends lost 3 bases and 10 bases, in that order; junction bases with no gene match: 15. CDR3 length equals 17 residues. Germline V CDR1 and CDR2: MGHRA, YSYEKL. CDR3 region: CASSQKQLLAGAYEQFF. CDR3 sequence (DNA): TGCGCCAGCAGCCAGAAACAACTTCTAGCGGGAGCTTACGAGCAGTTCTTC.

The rearrangement links TRBV4-1 to TRBJ1-4; D is possibly TRBD1 (6 bases). CDR3 size: 13 residues. The germline V and J ends were trimmed by 3 bases and 8 bases, with 10 bases remaining between them. Germline V gene sequence: CDR1 MGHRA, CDR2 YSYEKL. CDR3 sequence reads: CASSHAGQEKLFF. CDR3 DNA sequence: TGCGCCAGCAGCCACGCCGGACAGGAAAAACTGTTTTTT.

V usage is TRBV5-4 and J usage is TRBJ2-5, with D unclear. Germline CDR1 is SGHNT and CDR2 is YYREEE (reference sequence). CDR3 length: 13 residues. V lost 2 bases and J lost 2, with 7 bases in between. This CDR3 is CASSFGLQETQYF. The CDR3 DNA reads TGTGCCAGCAGCTTCGGCCTTCAAGAGACCCAGTACTTC.

The chain combines TRBV7-2 with TRBJ2-7, with D maybe TRBD2 (6 bases). V was shortened by 1 base and J by 2 bases, with 12 bases between the two germline ends. Per the germline V gene, CDR1 is SGHTA and CDR2 is FQGNSA. The CDR3 has 15 amino acids. The CDR3 DNA sequence: TGTGCCAGCAGCTTAGGTTGGGACTTAGCCTACGAGCAGTACTTC. Protein sequence: CASSLGWDLAYEQYF. The whole variable domain, remainder taken from reference TRBV7-2 and TRBJ2-7, is GAGVSQSPSNKVTEKGKDVELRCDPISGHTALYWYRQSLGQGLEFLIYFQGNSAPDKSGLPSDRFSAERTGGSVSTLTIQRTQQEDSAVYLCASSLGWDLAYEQYFGPGTRLTVT.

The chain has TRBV27 and TRBJ2-1, with D uncertain. CDR1 and CDR2 from the germline V gene are MNHEY and SMNVEV (reference sequence). V was pared by 5 bases and J by 0 bases, with 11 bases between. The CDR3 has 15 residues. Here the CDR3 DNA reads TGTGCCAGCAGTCCCCAGGCTAACTCCTACAATGAGCAGTTCTTC. Its protein product is CASSPQANSYNEQFF.

This clone has more than one count but fewer than ten. J is TRBJ1-1 and V is TRBV29-1, with 8 positions matching TRBD1. The CDR3 is 13 residues long. V shed 6 bases and J 8 bases; nucleotides not matched to a gene: 11. CDR1 and CDR2 from the germline V gene are SQVTM and ANQGSEA. CDR3 sequence (DNA): TGCAGCGTCCCCCCACGGACAGGGAAGGAAGCTTTCTTT. This translates into CSVPPRTGKEAFF.

This rearrangement joins TRBV6-5 to TRBJ2-7, with TRBD2 identical over 7 bases. Looked up from germline, CDR1 is MNHEY and CDR2 is SVGAGI. CDR3 length: 15 residues. Losses at the gene ends were 5 bases for V and 3 bases for J; bases not matched to a gene: 10. CDR3 sequence reads: CASSPSTGGVYEQYF. CDR3 nucleotide sequence: TGTGCCAGCAGTCCTTCAACGGGGGGAGTCTACGAGCAGTACTTC.